This TCR beta chain was identified in a study of blood T cell repertoires in COVID-19. As for the study in general: Researchers got acute and convalescent COVID-19 samples from the United States, Italy and Spain. T cells, B-cell-depleted T cells, or PBMCs provided the cDNA or gDNA that served as material.

CDR1 and CDR2 from the germline V gene are GTSNPN and SVGIG (reference sequence). V was pared by 2 bases and J by 1 base, with 8 bases between. CDR3 length: 13 amino acids. Under the authors' procedure: Amplifying reference gene primers gave estimates of nucleated cell counts. Clones were read by immunoSEQ multiplex PCR, and TCRdb kept only the in-frame ones, dropping some. Clonal size and the V and J genes are those of that table, whereas D and trimming came from the DNA. In the table there are some 97,000 clones, roughly 87% of which are singletons. The count of this clone is one. The source of this sequence is a man in his thirties or forties in a cohort sampled during active COVID-19. The rearrangement uses TRBV30 and TRBJ2-5; a weak D match, TRBD2 (6 bases). Sequencing was done on a sample of peripheral blood. For the CDR3, the DNA is TGTGCCTGGAGTCACGGGAGCCAAGAGACCCAGTACTTC. Translating gives CAWSHGSQETQYF.